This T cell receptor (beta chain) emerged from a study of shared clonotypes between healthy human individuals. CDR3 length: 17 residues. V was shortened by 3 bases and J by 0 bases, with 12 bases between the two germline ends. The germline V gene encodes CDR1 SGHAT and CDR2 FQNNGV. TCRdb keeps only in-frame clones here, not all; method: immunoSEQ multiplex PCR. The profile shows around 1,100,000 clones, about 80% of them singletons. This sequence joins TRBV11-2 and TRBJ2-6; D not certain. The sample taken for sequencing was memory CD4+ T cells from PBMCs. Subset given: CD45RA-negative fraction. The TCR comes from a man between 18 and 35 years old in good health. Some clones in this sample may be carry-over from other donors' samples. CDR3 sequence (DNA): TGTGCCAGCAGCTTTGGTTTTCGCGACTCTGGGGCCAACGTCCTGACTTTC. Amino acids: CASSFGFRDSGANVLTF.